This is a list of T cell receptor beta chains from one sample in a study of blood T cell repertoires in COVID-19. TCRdb's copy holds only in-frame clones and misses some; the assay was immunoSEQ multiplex PCR. Of 100,000 to 150,000 clones detected, 70% to 90% appear once; the ten largest clones hold 2% to 2.5%. Sequenced: peripheral blood. All receptors derive from a man aged 70 or older with active COVID-19. The CDR3 runs from the conserved cysteine through the conserved F or W. The D gene is left open where the match is weak. Clone size is given for some rows only: seen once, a few or many times, or a class if the clone is expanded.

CDR3nt: TGTGCCAGCAGCTTGATATCGGGAGGGCGGAATGAGCAGTTCTTC
CDR3aa: CASSLISGGRNEQFF
abundance: -
v_gene: TRBV5-4
d_gene: TRBD2
j_gene: TRBJ2-1

CDR3nt: TGTGCCACCGGGGGTGGGGGGTACAATGAGCAGTTCTTC
CDR3aa: CATGGGGYNEQFF
abundance: -
v_gene: TRBV24-1
d_gene: -
j_gene: TRBJ2-1

CDR3nt: TGTGCCAGCAGTTTCCGGGCCGGGGGAGGTGGCTACACCTTC
CDR3aa: CASSFRAGGGGYTF
abundance: once
v_gene: TRBV27
d_gene: -
j_gene: TRBJ1-2

CDR3nt: TGTGCCAGCAGCCGGGGACTAGCGGACCGACAAGAGACCCAGTACTTC
CDR3aa: CASSRGLADRQETQYF
abundance: few
v_gene: TRBV3-1/TRBV3-2
d_gene: TRBD2
j_gene: TRBJ2-5

CDR3nt: TGTGCCAGCAGGACCGGGACTTCGAACACCGGGGAGCTGTTTTTT
CDR3aa: CASRTGTSNTGELFF
abundance: -
v_gene: TRBV2
d_gene: -
j_gene: TRBJ2-2

CDR3nt: TGTGCCAGCAGCTTAAGGCAGGGGCAGGAGACCCAGTACTTC
CDR3aa: CASSLRQGQETQYF
abundance: -
v_gene: TRBV11-1
d_gene: -
j_gene: TRBJ2-5

CDR3nt: TGTGCCAGCAGTAGGGGGGGGTCCTCTGGAAACACCATATATTTT
CDR3aa: CASSRGGSSGNTIYF
abundance: -
v_gene: TRBV27
d_gene: -
j_gene: TRBJ1-3

CDR3nt: TGTGCCAGCACCCCCCCCGACAGGCTGGATGAAGCTTTCTTT
CDR3aa: CASTPPDRLDEAFF
abundance: few
v_gene: TRBV6-5
d_gene: -
j_gene: TRBJ1-1

CDR3nt: TGTGCCAGCAGCCGAGGACATAGTGACACTGAAGCTTTCTTT
CDR3aa: CASSRGHSDTEAFF
abundance: -
v_gene: TRBV5-4
d_gene: -
j_gene: TRBJ1-1

CDR3nt: TGTGCCAGCAGCGCCCCGGGACTAGCGGCCAATGAGCAGTTCTTC
CDR3aa: CASSAPGLAANEQFF
abundance: -
v_gene: TRBV9
d_gene: TRBD2
j_gene: TRBJ2-1

CDR3nt: TGTGCCTGGCAATCCCGGGCTAGCGGGAGAGTGGGTGGTAAGGCCAACGTCCTGACTTTC
CDR3aa: CAWQSRASGRVGGKANVLTF
abundance: many
v_gene: TRBV30
d_gene: TRBD2
j_gene: TRBJ2-6

CDR3nt: TGTGCCAGCAGCGTAGCGGGGGTGGATACGCAGTATTTT
CDR3aa: CASSVAGVDTQYF
abundance: -
v_gene: TRBV9
d_gene: -
j_gene: TRBJ2-3

CDR3nt: TGTGCCAGCAGCTCGGGAGCCGGGGGGGGGAGAGAGACCCAGTACTTC
CDR3aa: CASSSGAGGGRETQYF
abundance: -
v_gene: TRBV5-4
d_gene: TRBD2
j_gene: TRBJ2-5

CDR3nt: TGCGCCAGCAGCCAAGAAAAGGGGGACAGGTCCCCCCTTGAGCCCCAGCATTTT
CDR3aa: CASSQEKGDRSPLEPQHF
abundance: -
v_gene: TRBV4-1
d_gene: TRBD1
j_gene: TRBJ1-5

CDR3nt: TGTGCCAGCGCGGAGAGCACAGATACGCAGTATTTT
CDR3aa: CASAESTDTQYF
abundance: -
v_gene: TRBV7-9
d_gene: -
j_gene: TRBJ2-3

CDR3nt: TGTGCCAGCAGCTACCCAGCGGGAGGCAGCTCCTACAATGAGCAGTTCTTC
CDR3aa: CASSYPAGGSSYNEQFF
abundance: -
v_gene: TRBV7-9
d_gene: TRBD2
j_gene: TRBJ2-1

CDR3nt: TGTGCCAACTCCCCGGGACAGGGCGCGGGGGAGCAGTACTTC
CDR3aa: CANSPGQGAGEQYF
abundance: -
v_gene: TRBV28
d_gene: TRBD1
j_gene: TRBJ2-7

CDR3nt: TGCAGCGTTGAGGTCAGGGGGGCCCCTGAAGCTTTCTTT
CDR3aa: CSVEVRGAPEAFF
abundance: -
v_gene: TRBV29-1
d_gene: TRBD1
j_gene: TRBJ1-1

CDR3nt: TGTGCCTGGGGCAGTAATCCTGAAGCTTTCTTT
CDR3aa: CAWGSNPEAFF
abundance: -
v_gene: TRBV30
d_gene: -
j_gene: TRBJ1-1

CDR3nt: TGTGCCAGCACTCGTAGCGGGAGGGGGAGCTCCTACAATGAGCAGTTCTTC
CDR3aa: CASTRSGRGSSYNEQFF
abundance: -
v_gene: TRBV6-6
d_gene: TRBD2
j_gene: TRBJ2-1

CDR3nt: TGTGCCACCAGTGATTTCAGGGTACCCTACGAGCAGTACTTC
CDR3aa: CATSDFRVPYEQYF
abundance: -
v_gene: TRBV24-1
d_gene: -
j_gene: TRBJ2-7

CDR3nt: TGTGCCAGCAGTTTTTCGGGACAGGGGAATGAAAAACTGTTTTTT
CDR3aa: CASSFSGQGNEKLFF
abundance: once
v_gene: TRBV28
d_gene: TRBD1
j_gene: TRBJ1-4

CDR3nt: TGTGCCAGTAGTACGAGACAGGGGGCGAACGGCTACACCTTC
CDR3aa: CASSTRQGANGYTF
abundance: -
v_gene: TRBV19
d_gene: TRBD1
j_gene: TRBJ1-2

CDR3nt: TGTGCCAGCAGCTTATTGAGGGAATATTCCTTC
CDR3aa: CASSLLREYSF
abundance: few
v_gene: TRBV5-6
d_gene: -
j_gene: TRBJ1-2

CDR3nt: TGTGCCAGCAGTGAATTTCGGACTAGCGGGGATACGCAGTATTTT
CDR3aa: CASSEFRTSGDTQYF
abundance: -
v_gene: TRBV6-1
d_gene: TRBD2
j_gene: TRBJ2-3

CDR3nt: TGTGCCAGCTCGCACCGGGACAGTTACGAGCAGTACTTC
CDR3aa: CASSHRDSYEQYF
abundance: -
v_gene: TRBV18
d_gene: TRBD1
j_gene: TRBJ2-7

CDR3nt: TGTGCCAGCAGCGCGGGACTAGCGGGAGTCAATGAGCAGTTCTTC
CDR3aa: CASSAGLAGVNEQFF
abundance: -
v_gene: TRBV7-9
d_gene: TRBD2
j_gene: TRBJ2-1

CDR3nt: TGTGCCAGCAGCTTGCCCGAGGCCTCTCCGACAGATACGCAGTATTTT
CDR3aa: CASSLPEASPTDTQYF
abundance: -
v_gene: TRBV5-6
d_gene: -
j_gene: TRBJ2-3

CDR3nt: TGTGCCAGCAGCCAAGAAGGGGCGCGAATAGTATTC
CDR3aa: CASSQEGARIVF
abundance: -
v_gene: TRBV3-1/TRBV3-2
d_gene: -
j_gene: TRBJ2-7

CDR3nt: TGTGCCAGCAGCTTCGGTGGTGCCAAAAACATTCAGTACTTC
CDR3aa: CASSFGGAKNIQYF
abundance: -
v_gene: TRBV5-4
d_gene: -
j_gene: TRBJ2-4

CDR3nt: TGTGCCAGCAGTTTACCCCCTGGCGGGAGAGGGTACGAGCAGTACTTC
CDR3aa: CASSLPPGGRGYEQYF
abundance: -
v_gene: TRBV28
d_gene: TRBD2
j_gene: TRBJ2-7

CDR3nt: TGTGCCAGTAGCCCTGGACTAGCGGGAGTGGGCGAGCAGTACTTC
CDR3aa: CASSPGLAGVGEQYF
abundance: -
v_gene: TRBV19
d_gene: TRBD2
j_gene: TRBJ2-7

CDR3nt: TGCGCCAGCAGCTTGTGGGCGGGAGGTGTCACCGGGGAGCTGTTTTTT
CDR3aa: CASSLWAGGVTGELFF
abundance: -
v_gene: TRBV5-1
d_gene: TRBD2
j_gene: TRBJ2-2

CDR3nt: TGTGCCAGCAGCCGGGACAGGGGACTCCAAGAGACCCAGTACTTC
CDR3aa: CASSRDRGLQETQYF
abundance: -
v_gene: TRBV13
d_gene: TRBD1
j_gene: TRBJ2-5

CDR3nt: TGTGCCAGCAGACCTGACAGGGGGCTGAACACTGAAGCTTTCTTT
CDR3aa: CASRPDRGLNTEAFF
abundance: -
v_gene: TRBV25-1
d_gene: TRBD1
j_gene: TRBJ1-1

CDR3nt: TGTGCCAGCTCGTTCAGGGGACAGGGAGAGGAAAAACTGTTTTTT
CDR3aa: CASSFRGQGEEKLFF
abundance: -
v_gene: TRBV18
d_gene: TRBD1
j_gene: TRBJ1-4

CDR3nt: TGTGCCAGCAGTTTAAGGACAGGGGGCCTGAACACTGAAGCTTTCTTT
CDR3aa: CASSLRTGGLNTEAFF
abundance: -
v_gene: TRBV28
d_gene: TRBD1
j_gene: TRBJ1-1

CDR3nt: TGTGCCAGCAGCTCAGGGAACACCATATATTTT
CDR3aa: CASSSGNTIYF
abundance: medium-sized
v_gene: TRBV12-3/TRBV12-4
d_gene: -
j_gene: TRBJ1-3

CDR3nt: TGTGCCAGCAGCTTGTCCTCTAGACCCGAGCAGTACTTC
CDR3aa: CASSLSSRPEQYF
abundance: -
v_gene: TRBV5-5
d_gene: -
j_gene: TRBJ2-7

CDR3nt: TGTGCCAGCTCACCACCCGGGGGGATGGCCGCCGAGCAGTACTTC
CDR3aa: CASSPPGGMAAEQYF
abundance: -
v_gene: TRBV18
d_gene: TRBD2
j_gene: TRBJ2-7

CDR3nt: TGTGCCAGCAGCGCCCCCGGGACTAGCGGGAGAGTCACGTACGAGCAGTACTTC
CDR3aa: CASSAPGTSGRVTYEQYF
abundance: -
v_gene: TRBV9
d_gene: TRBD2
j_gene: TRBJ2-7

CDR3nt: TGTGCCAGCAGCTTCACGGGGGGTTCGACCTACGAGCAGTACTTC
CDR3aa: CASSFTGGSTYEQYF
abundance: few
v_gene: TRBV11-2
d_gene: TRBD2
j_gene: TRBJ2-7

CDR3nt: TGTGCCAGCAGTCCGTACCCCCGGGACAGGGGGCCCACCGGCTATGGCTACACCTTC
CDR3aa: CASSPYPRDRGPTGYGYTF
abundance: -
v_gene: TRBV5-5
d_gene: TRBD1
j_gene: TRBJ1-2

CDR3nt: TGTGCCAGCAGCTCTGTAGGGACTGGGAGCACAGATACGCAGTATTTT
CDR3aa: CASSSVGTGSTDTQYF
abundance: -
v_gene: TRBV5-6
d_gene: -
j_gene: TRBJ2-3

CDR3nt: TGTGCCAGCAGCGGACGGGACAGGGACAACACCGGGGAGCTGTTTTTT
CDR3aa: CASSGRDRDNTGELFF
abundance: -
v_gene: TRBV3-1/TRBV3-2
d_gene: TRBD1
j_gene: TRBJ2-2

CDR3nt: TGTGCCAGTAGTACCCATAATGAAGGCTCCACTAGCGTGGAGGGGTGGGATACGCAGTATTTT
CDR3aa: CASSTHNEGSTSVEGWDTQYF
abundance: once
v_gene: TRBV19
d_gene: TRBD2
j_gene: TRBJ2-3

CDR3nt: TGTGCCAGCAGTGAAGGTTTGTCGATCGGTCAGCCCCAGCATTTT
CDR3aa: CASSEGLSIGQPQHF
abundance: -
v_gene: TRBV6-1
d_gene: -
j_gene: TRBJ1-5

CDR3nt: TGTGCCAGCACTACGACTAGCGGGAGTGGTACGCAGTATTTT
CDR3aa: CASTTTSGSGTQYF
abundance: -
v_gene: TRBV6-5
d_gene: TRBD2
j_gene: TRBJ2-3

CDR3nt: TGTGCCAGTAGTCCCCGGACAGGGGCGCGCAATGAGCAGTTCTTC
CDR3aa: CASSPRTGARNEQFF
abundance: -
v_gene: TRBV19
d_gene: TRBD1
j_gene: TRBJ2-1

CDR3nt: TGTGCCAGCACTCTTTGGCGCACAGATACGCAGTATTTT
CDR3aa: CASTLWRTDTQYF
abundance: -
v_gene: TRBV2
d_gene: -
j_gene: TRBJ2-3

CDR3nt: TGTGCCAGTAGTATAGATCGGCCGGGACTAGTGTTTTACAATGAGCAGTTCTTC
CDR3aa: CASSIDRPGLVFYNEQFF
abundance: few
v_gene: TRBV19
d_gene: TRBD2
j_gene: TRBJ2-1

CDR3nt: TGTGCCACCAGTCGACAGGGAAGGGGAGACACAGATACGCAGTATTTT
CDR3aa: CATSRQGRGDTDTQYF
abundance: -
v_gene: TRBV24-1
d_gene: TRBD1
j_gene: TRBJ2-3

CDR3nt: TGTGCCAGTAGTCCCGGGGAGCAAATTCTAGCCAAAAACATTCAGTACTTC
CDR3aa: CASSPGEQILAKNIQYF
abundance: -
v_gene: TRBV19
d_gene: -
j_gene: TRBJ2-4

CDR3nt: TGTGCCAGCAGTAGGACAGGGCTTATCGAGACCCAGTACTTC
CDR3aa: CASSRTGLIETQYF
abundance: -
v_gene: TRBV28
d_gene: TRBD1
j_gene: TRBJ2-5

CDR3nt: TGTGCCAGCAGCTTCCCCGGGATCGGGGCCTACGAGCAGTACTTC
CDR3aa: CASSFPGIGAYEQYF
abundance: -
v_gene: TRBV7-9
d_gene: -
j_gene: TRBJ2-7

CDR3nt: TGTGCCACCAGTGATTACAGCGAGCAGTTCTTC
CDR3aa: CATSDYSEQFF
abundance: -
v_gene: TRBV24-1
d_gene: -
j_gene: TRBJ2-1

CDR3nt: TGCGCCAGCAGCTTGGATCCCCCCGGACAGGCCACAACTAATGAAAAACTGTTTTTT
CDR3aa: CASSLDPPGQATTNEKLFF
abundance: -
v_gene: TRBV5-1
d_gene: TRBD1
j_gene: TRBJ1-4

CDR3nt: TGTGCCAGCAGCTTAGCTGACGCGGGAGGGCCATATGAGCAGTTCTTC
CDR3aa: CASSLADAGGPYEQFF
abundance: -
v_gene: TRBV7-2
d_gene: TRBD2
j_gene: TRBJ2-1

CDR3nt: TGTGCCAGCAGTTCACAGGGTAGCTCTGGGGCCAACGTCCTGACTTTC
CDR3aa: CASSSQGSSGANVLTF
abundance: -
v_gene: TRBV6-5
d_gene: -
j_gene: TRBJ2-6